This T cell receptor (delta chain) was retrieved from a study of Vδ1+ human thymocytes. General study findings and limits: Highly polyclonal TRG and TRD repertoires with Gaussian CDR3 length distributions appeared in thymus.

Alphabeta T cells were depleted, then CD3+ Vdelta1+ Vdelta2- thymocytes were FACS-sorted. Extracted RNA was reverse transcribed into cDNA. Multiplex PCR used pooled V-gene forward primers and a constant-region reverse primer to amplify CDR3s. TCRdb reapplied CATT to the multiplex PCR reads. Of about 58,000 delta-chain clones listed, over 13% were seen once; the top ten hold about 0.38%. Germline CDR1 is TSWWSYY and CDR2 is QGS. The CDR3 length is 16 residues. J was trimmed by 6 bases and V by 4 bases; bases with no gene match: 13. This clone appeared a few times. The antigen is undetermined. Sequenced: Vdelta1+ gamma-delta thymocytes from the thymus. Subset in this sample: FACS-sorted CD3+ TCRalphabeta- TCRVdelta1+ TCRVdelta2- thymocytes. The V call is TRDV1, the J call TRDJ1; TRDD3 agrees at 8 bases. This clonotype was sampled from a girl under three years old who had congenital heart surgery. The DNA for the CDR3 is TGTGCTCTTGGGGGCCCTCCTCCCTTCTGGGGGAATAAACTCATCTTT. This codes for CALGGPPPFWGNKLIF.